This paragraph covers one T cell receptor (beta chain) sequence. This clonotype showed up many times. Its antigen is unknown. Base qualities are not provided; no much larger clone lies one nucleotide away. From the germline V gene (reference sequence), CDR1 is SGHAT and CDR2 is FQDESV. Reading from cysteine to phenylalanine, the CDR3 counts 15 amino acids. CDR3 DNA is the only sequence kept; it has 45 bases, read in frame from the first base. V loses 4 bases at its end and J loses 2 bases; junction bases beyond the gene matches: 3. The iRepertoire nested amplicon-rescue multiplex PCR (arm-PCR) platform was used to amplify TCR alpha and beta CDR3 regions from RNA. One-step reverse transcription and amplification used roughly 95-450 ng of tissue mRNA or PBMC total RNA as input. Following bead purification, Illumina adapters were added by a secondary multiplex PCR, and libraries between 200 and 400 bp were gel-purified. The libraries contained internal 6-nucleotide barcodes that were used for demultiplexing. Sequencing of the libraries was done on an Illumina MiSeq using 2x220 or 2x250 nucleotide paired-end reads. In the original analysis: Paired reads were merged using FLASH 1.2.11 and were aligned to the GRCh37 human genome using BWA-MEM, after which TRA and TRB reads were extracted. An IMGT-derived reference of cassette sequences and CDR3 motifs, with pseudogenes included, was used for V and J assignment. Reads were translated in three frames, and productive CDR3s were defined as those with a C...FGXG motif and no stop codons. Clonotypes were defined as unique combinations of V-J cassette pair and CDR3 amino acid sequence. Filtering of reads was based on Hamming distance, with the threshold set by the sequence error rate of each sample in mapped regions. TCRdb reanalyzed the raw reads on its own, using fastp at Q25 for trimming and MiXCR for clone calling, and kept in-frame beta chains. Under each unique CDR3 protein, matching rows form one entry showing the most common genes and DNA. In this record, the V and J calls reflect TCRdb's handling and not the investigators' own analysis. Within this sample are about 93,000 distinct CDR3 sequences, with around 42% of them counted one time only. The biggest ten clones account for roughly two fifths of the sample.

These data originate in a study of glioma-infiltrating T cells (dated by TCRdb to between 2015 and 2016). Some background on the complete study: The study sequenced TCR alpha- and beta-chain repertoires from glioma tissue, from non-neoplastic brain tissue and from matched peripheral blood mononuclear cells. To measure how far tissue and blood T-cell populations diverged, each tissue-infiltrating repertoire was compared against the peripheral blood repertoire of the same patient. The paired cohort comprised three low-grade glioma patients, about 8 primary glioblastoma patients and three non-glioma patients contributing non-neoplastic brain tissue.

Broad study findings and their caveats: Group comparisons rested on small numbers: three non-neoplastic, three low-grade glioma and roughly 8 glioblastoma patients. In non-neoplastic patients, VJ-independent divergence between tissue and blood fell below expectation, whereas in all gliomas, and especially in low-grade gliomas, the divergence rose above expectation. Very few CDR3 sequences were found to be shared between tissue and blood, and this scarcity was attributed to high CDR3 diversity and limited sampling.

This TCR came from a human donor with low-grade glioma or glioblastoma, undergoing nonglioma brain surgery, or in good health (not recorded which). Sequenced: glioma tissue, nonneoplastic brain tissue, or PBMCs (not recorded which). The chain couples TRBV11-1 to TRBJ2-3, with 10 bases matching TRBD2. The CDR3 has the sequence CASSSGTSDTDTQYF. At the DNA level, the sequence is TGTGCCAGCAGCTCCGGGACTAGCGACACAGATACGCAGTATTTT.